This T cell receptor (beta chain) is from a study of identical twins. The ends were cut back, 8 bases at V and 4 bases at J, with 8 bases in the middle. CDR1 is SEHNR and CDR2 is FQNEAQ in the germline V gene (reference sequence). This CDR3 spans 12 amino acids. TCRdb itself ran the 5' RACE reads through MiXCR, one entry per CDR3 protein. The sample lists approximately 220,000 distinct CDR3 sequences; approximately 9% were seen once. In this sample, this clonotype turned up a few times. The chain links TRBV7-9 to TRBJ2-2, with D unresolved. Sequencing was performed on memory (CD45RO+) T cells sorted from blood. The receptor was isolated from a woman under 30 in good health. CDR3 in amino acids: CASFIPTGELFF. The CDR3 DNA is TGTGCCAGCTTTATCCCCACCGGGGAGCTGTTTTTT.